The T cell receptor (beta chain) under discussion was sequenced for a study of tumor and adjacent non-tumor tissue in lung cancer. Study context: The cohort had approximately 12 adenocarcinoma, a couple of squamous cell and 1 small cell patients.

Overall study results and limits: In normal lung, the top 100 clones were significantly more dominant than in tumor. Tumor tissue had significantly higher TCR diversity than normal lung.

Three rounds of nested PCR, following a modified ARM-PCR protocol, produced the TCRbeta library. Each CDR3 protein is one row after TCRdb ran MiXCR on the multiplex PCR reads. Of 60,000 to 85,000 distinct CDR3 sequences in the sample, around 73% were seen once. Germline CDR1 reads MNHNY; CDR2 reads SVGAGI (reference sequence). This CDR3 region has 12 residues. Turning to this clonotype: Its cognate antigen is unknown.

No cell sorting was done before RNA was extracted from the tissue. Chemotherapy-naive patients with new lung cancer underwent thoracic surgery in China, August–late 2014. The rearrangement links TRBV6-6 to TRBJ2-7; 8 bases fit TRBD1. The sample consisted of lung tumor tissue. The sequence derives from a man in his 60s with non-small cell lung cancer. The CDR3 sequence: CAVSQGQVEQYF. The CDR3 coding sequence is TGTGCGGTTTCACAGGGACAGGTCGAGCAGTACTTC.